Following are 31 T cell receptor beta chains from one sample sequenced in a study of blood T cell repertoires in COVID-19. Profiling relied on immunoSEQ multiplex PCR, and the TCRdb table lists in-frame clones only, not all of them. The data hold about 290,000 clones, with roughly nine tenths observed a single time. The specimen sequenced was PBMCs or T cells enriched from blood (not recorded which). These receptors originate from a woman aged 40 to 49 who had recovered from COVID-19.

The chain recombines TRBV19 with TRBJ1-1; D is possibly TRBD1 (6 bases). CDR3 length: 13 amino acids. Germline CDR1 reads LNHDA; CDR2 reads SQIVND (reference sequence). The V end was cut by 7 bases, the J end by 10 bases, with 19 bases between. DNA for the CDR3: TGTGCCAGTATCCACGAGCAGGGGCCTACAGCTTTCTTT. Translating gives CASIHEQGPTAFF. Looking up the rest from reference TRBV19 and TRBJ1-1 gives the full variable domain: DGGITQSPKYLFRKEGQNVTLSCEQNLNHDAMYWYRQDPGQGLRLIYYSQIVNDFQKGDIAEGYSVSREKKESFPLTVTSAQKNPTAFYLCASIHEQGPTAFFGQGTRLTVV.

V gene TRBV9 combines with J gene TRBJ1-1; no clear D. The CDR3 extends over 14 amino acids. From germline, CDR1 is SGDLS and CDR2 YYNGEE. The V end lost 2 bases, the J end lost 4 bases, and 12 bases lay between the germline ends. CDR3 region: CASSVDLRGTEAFF. DNA for the CDR3: TGTGCCAGCAGCGTTGACCTTCGGGGCACTGAAGCTTTCTTT.

This clone was observed a single time. The rearrangement uses TRBV11-2 and TRBJ2-5, with D unresolved. The CDR3 consists of 14 residues. V was pared by 3 bases and J by 4 bases, with 12 bases between. Germline V gene data show CDR1 as SGHAT and CDR2 as FQNNGV. The CDR3 loop reads CASSFLQTRETQYF. The CDR3 region has the DNA TGTGCCAGCAGCTTTCTACAGACGAGAGAGACCCAGTACTTC.

V usage is TRBV14 and J usage is TRBJ1-6, with D perhaps TRBD1 (6 bases). Trimming cost V 4 bases and J 6 bases, with 13 bases left between them. The germline V gene encodes CDR1 SGHDN and CDR2 FVKESK. This CDR3 is 15 amino acids long. The CDR3 region has the DNA TGTGCCAGCAGCCGACAAACAGGGTCTAATTCACCCCTCCACTTT. This encodes CASSRQTGSNSPLHF.

This clone appeared a few times. The chain employs TRBV3-1 (or the pseudogene TRBV3-2) and TRBJ1-6, with TRBD1 identical over 7 bases. CDR1 is LGHDT, CDR2 YNNKEL, per germline (reference sequence). This CDR3 contains 14 residues. The junction had 3 bases not matched to a gene; V was cut back by 5 bases and J by 5 bases. CDR3 region: CASSSGQNNSPLHF. DNA for the CDR3: TGTGCCAGCAGCTCGGGACAGAATAATTCACCCCTCCACTTT.

V usage is TRBV7-2 and J usage is TRBJ2-1; TRBD2 might be the D (7 bases). The V and J ends lost 1 base and 14 bases respectively, with 18 bases between them. This CDR3 has 14 amino acids. Germline CDR1 reads SGHTA; CDR2 reads FQGNSA. The CDR3 DNA reads TGTGCCAGCAGCTTAGTCCGTGGGGGGGCCGGCGAGTTCTTC. Protein product: CASSLVRGGAGEFF.

The gene calls are TRBV5-8 and TRBJ1-1; the match to TRBD1 covers 8 bases. This CDR3 is 14 amino acids long. V trimming: 2 bases; J trimming: 4 bases; junction bases outside the gene matches: 4. CDR1 is SGHTS, CDR2 YDEGEE, per germline. The CDR3 coding sequence is TGTGCCAGCAGCTTTGACAGGGGTTTCACTGAAGCTTTCTTT. Residues: CASSFDRGFTEAFF.

CDR3 region: CASSSSGVSYNEQFF. CDR3 in DNA: TGTGCCAGCAGCTCGAGCGGTGTCTCCTACAATGAGCAGTTCTTC. The chain couples TRBV7-8 to TRBJ2-1, with TRBD2 as a possible D gene (5 bases). CDR3 length: 15 residues. CDR1 is SGHVS and CDR2 is FQNEAQ in the germline V gene. With 4 bases removed from V and 0 bases from J, the gap between germline ends came to 10 bases. Variable domain in full (rest from reference TRBV7-8 and TRBJ2-1): GAGVSQSPRYKVAKRGQDVALRCDPISGHVSLFWYQQALGQGPEFLTYFQNEAQLDKSGLPSDRFFAERPEGSVSTLKIQRTQQEDSAVYLCASSSSGVSYNEQFFGPGTRLTVL.

This clone was counted a few times. The V gene is TRBV5-4, the J gene TRBJ1-2, with D uncertain. Germline V CDR1 and CDR2: SGHNT, YYREEE (reference sequence). This CDR3 region has 17 residues. The germline V and J ends were trimmed by 4 bases and 8 bases, with 27 bases remaining between them. CDR3 protein: CASSQTKTNALPGGYTF. The CDR3 DNA sequence: TGTGCCAGCAGCCAAACGAAAACCAACGCCCTCCCGGGGGGCTACACCTTC.

The V and J genes are TRBV9 and TRBJ1-1, with D perhaps TRBD1 (5 bases). Trimming shortened V by 4 bases and J by 5 bases, and 15 bases separated the two germline ends. Germline V lookup: CDR1 SGDLS, CDR2 YYNGEE. The CDR3 loop spans 14 amino acids. CDR3 protein: CASSPRWGETEAFF. Written as DNA, the CDR3 is TGTGCCAGCAGCCCGAGATGGGGGGAGACTGAAGCTTTCTTT.

This chain uses TRBV10-3 with TRBJ2-1; 8 nucleotides line up with TRBD1. The CDR3 covers 18 residues. CDR1 and CDR2 (germline): ENHRY, SYGVKD. J lost 4 bases, V lost 3 bases, and 14 bases had no gene match. The CDR3: CAISDRGQGRAKYNEQFF. The CDR3 nucleotides are TGTGCCATCAGTGACCGAGGACAGGGTCGTGCAAAATACAATGAGCAGTTCTTC.

This clone has only one observation. This chain links TRBV6-6 with TRBJ2-1, with 10 positions matching TRBD2. The germline CDR1 and CDR2 sequences are MNHNY and SVGAGI (reference sequence). CDR3 length equals 15 residues. V lost 6 bases and J lost 1; bases outside the gene matches: 3. CDR3 nucleotides: TGTGCCAGCAGCCGGACTAGCGGATCCTACAATGAGCAGTTCTTC. Translated, it gives CASSRTSGSYNEQFF.

On this clone: Other DNA sequences in this specimen translate into the identical CDR3. The chain links TRBV29-1 to TRBJ1-5; the D gene is possibly TRBD1 (5 bases). The CDR3 is 12 amino acids. Germline lookup yields CDR1 SQVTM and CDR2 ANQGSEA. Trimming took 4 bases from V and 4 from J, leaving 8 bases between them. The CDR3, as DNA: TGCAGCGTTGGCGGGGGTAATCAGCCCCAGCATTTT. This sequence encodes CSVGGGNQPQHF.

This chain uses TRBV19 with TRBJ1-5; TRBD1 matches 8 bases. The CDR3 sequence is 14 residues long. V trimming: 5 bases; J trimming: 5 bases; junction bases outside the gene matches: 5. CDR1 LNHDA and CDR2 SQIVND come from the germline V gene (reference sequence). The CDR3 spells CASSQGADYQPQHF. DNA of the CDR3: TGTGCCAGTAGTCAGGGGGCTGACTATCAGCCCCAGCATTTT.

This sequence joins TRBV7-9 and TRBJ1-1, with D perhaps matching TRBD1 (6 bases). The CDR3 spans 15 residues. Germline-derived CDR1 and CDR2 are SEHNR and FQNEAQ (reference sequence). V lost 1 base and J 3 bases, leaving 12 bases between the germline ends. The CDR3 region has the DNA TGTGCCAGCAGCTTAGAAGGGGGAGTTGACACTGAAGCTTTCTTT. Translating gives CASSLEGGVDTEAFF.

As regards this clone: Other DNA sequences of this sample code for an identical CDR3. The rearrangement joins TRBV30 to TRBJ1-2; 8 bases map to TRBD1. V gave up 0 bases and J gave up 7 bases; unmatched junction bases: 4. The germline CDR1 and CDR2 sequences are GTSNPN and SVGIG (reference sequence). This CDR3 has 13 residues. CDR3 sequence: CAWSVQGAGGYTF. CDR3 DNA: TGTGCCTGGAGTGTCCAGGGGGCTGGTGGCTACACCTTC.

This chain joins TRBV7-2 and TRBJ1-5; weak D call: TRBD1 (6 bases). Trimming removed 1 base from V and 5 bases from J, with 12 bases in between. The CDR3 runs to 15 residues. Looked up from germline, CDR1 is SGHTA and CDR2 is FQGNSA. The CDR3 reads CASSLDRARDQPQHF. The CDR3 DNA follows: TGTGCCAGCAGCTTAGACAGGGCTCGAGATCAGCCCCAGCATTTT.

Of note for this clone: Other nucleotide sequences from this sample produce the same CDR3. The chain has TRBV29-1 and TRBJ2-3; a weak D match, TRBD2 (5 bases). CDR1 SQVTM and CDR2 ANQGSEA come from the germline V gene. The CDR3 runs 12 residues. The ends were cut back, 2 bases at V and 3 bases at J, with 6 bases in the middle. The CDR3 loop reads CSVESGTDTQYF. CDR3 bases: TGCAGCGTTGAATCGGGGACAGATACGCAGTATTTT.

The rearrangement links TRBV9 to TRBJ2-1; 13 nucleotides match TRBD2. The germline V gene has CDR1 SGDLS and CDR2 YYNGEE. CDR3 length equals 15 residues. Losses at the gene ends were 3 bases for V and 8 bases for J; bases not matched to a gene: 5. Here the CDR3 DNA reads TGTGCCAGCAGCGCCACTAGCGGGAGGGGGTATGAGCAGTTCTTC. Protein product: CASSATSGRGYEQFF. The full variable domain, its missing parts supplied by reference TRBV9 and TRBJ2-1, is DSGVTQTPKHLITATGQRVTLRCSPRSGDLSVYWYQQSLDQGLQFLIQYYNGEERAKGNILERFSAQQFPDLHSELNLSSLELGDSALYFCASSATSGRGYEQFFGPGTRLTVL.

The rearrangement links TRBV2 to TRBJ1-6; 9 positions match TRBD1. Trimming removed 6 bases from V and 7 bases from J; junction bases left unmatched: 4. The length of the CDR3 is 14 residues. CDR1 and CDR2 (germline): SNHLY, FYNNEI. In DNA, the CDR3 is TGTGCCAGCAGGATCGGGACAGGGAATTCACCCCTCCACTTT. It yields the protein CASRIGTGNSPLHF.

V gene TRBV7-9 combines with J gene TRBJ2-2; 10 positions match TRBD1. Germline assignment: CDR1 SEHNR and CDR2 FQNEAQ (reference sequence). Losses at the gene ends were 5 bases for V and 3 bases for J; bases not matched to a gene: 9. CDR3 length: 17 amino acids. This CDR3 is CASSTRTGQGHTGELFF. CDR3 DNA sequence: TGTGCCAGCAGCACGCGGACGGGACAGGGGCACACCGGGGAGCTGTTTTTT. The full variable domain, rest sourced from reference TRBV7-9 and TRBJ2-2, is DTGVSQNPRHKITKRGQNVTFRCDPISEHNRLYWYRQTLGQGPEFLTYFQNEAQLEKSRLLSDRFSAERPKGSFSTLEIQRTEQGDSAMYLCASSTRTGQGHTGELFFGEGSRLTVL.

The chain links TRBV4-1 to TRBJ2-5; 7 positions match TRBD2. With 4 bases clipped from V and 2 bases from J, the junction kept 10 bases outside the gene matches. Germline V lookup: CDR1 MGHRA, CDR2 YSYEKL. The CDR3 covers 16 residues. In nucleotides, the CDR3 is TGCGCCAGCAGCCGTACGGGTCTAGCGGTACAAGAGACCCAGTACTTC. Translation gives CASSRTGLAVQETQYF.

Sample share makes this clone medium-sized (0.01 to 0.1%). The genes are TRBV3-1 (or the pseudogene TRBV3-2) and TRBJ2-6; no clear D. CDR1 and CDR2 (germline): LGHDT, YNNKEL (reference sequence). The CDR3 has 15 residues. V was cut by 4 bases and J by 4 bases, with 11 bases left in between. CDR3 DNA: TGTGCCAGCAGCCCCCCTACGTCGGGGGCCAACGTCCTGACTTTC. This sequence encodes CASSPPTSGANVLTF.

The V and J genes are TRBV6-5 and TRBJ2-5, with D tentatively TRBD1 (6 bases). The germline V gene encodes CDR1 MNHEY and CDR2 SVGAGI. V lost 6 bases and J 0 bases, leaving 11 bases between the germline ends. This CDR3 has 14 residues. CDR3 nucleotides: TGTGCCAGCAGGGACAGAATGTACCAAGAGACCCAGTACTTC. This codes for CASRDRMYQETQYF.

The chain links TRBV2 to TRBJ1-2; the D is unclear. CDR3 length: 14 amino acids. Germline loops: CDR1 SNHLY, CDR2 FYNNEI. The ends were cut back, 2 bases at V and 4 bases at J, with 11 bases in the middle. Written as DNA, the CDR3 is TGTGCCAGCAGTGAAAACGCCCAGATCTATGGCTACACCTTC. Its translation: CASSENAQIYGYTF.

This sequence joins TRBV5-1 and TRBJ2-3, with a weak D call TRBD1 (6 bases). The ends were cut back, 2 bases at V and 6 bases at J, with 13 bases in the middle. The CDR3 covers 14 residues. Germline V gives CDR1 SGHRS, CDR2 YFSETQ. For the CDR3, the DNA is TGCGCCAGCAGCTTCGGTCAGGGGTTCGATACGCAGTATTTT. This codes for CASSFGQGFDTQYF.

The chain employs TRBV5-6 and TRBJ1-2, with 8 bases lining up with TRBD1. This CDR3 comprises 14 residues. Per germline, CDR1 SGHDT and CDR2 YYEEEE. With V trimmed by 0 bases and J by 2 bases, 0 bases remained unmatched. The CDR3 nucleotides are TGTGCCAGCAGCTTGGGACAGGGGAACTATGGCTACACCTTC. Its translation: CASSLGQGNYGYTF.

This clone has just one count. The V and J genes are TRBV11-2 and TRBJ2-5; tentative D call: TRBD1 (7 bases). Germline loops: CDR1 SGHAT, CDR2 FQNNGV. V lost 1 base to trimming and J lost 4 bases, with 10 bases between them. This CDR3 contains 14 residues. Here the CDR3 reads CASSLAGGLETQYF. The CDR3 nucleotides read TGTGCCAGCAGCTTAGCAGGGGGGCTAGAGACCCAGTACTTC.

The J gene is TRBJ2-3, the V gene TRBV12-3 or TRBV12-4, with D perhaps matching TRBD2 (6 bases). V was trimmed by 5 bases and J by 5 bases, leaving 11 bases between them. CDR3 size: 13 residues. CDR3 bases: TGTGCCAGCAGTATGGGACTGATAGATACGCAGTATTTT. It is translated as CASSMGLIDTQYF.

The chain combines TRBV7-2 with TRBJ1-1; D may be TRBD1 (6 bases). CDR1 is SGHTA and CDR2 is FQGNSA in the germline V gene. V was clipped by 4 bases and J by 1 base, with 13 bases between them. The CDR3 sequence is 15 residues long. The CDR3 is CASSSGGAGNTEAFF. CDR3 DNA: TGTGCCAGCAGCTCCGGGGGGGCAGGGAACACTGAAGCTTTCTTT.

The genes are TRBV6-5 and TRBJ2-7; 9 positions agree with TRBD1. The V gene end was trimmed by 5 bases and the J gene end by 0 bases; junction bases not matched to a gene: 5. The CDR3 loop spans 15 amino acids. Germline V CDR1 and CDR2: MNHEY, SVGAGI. CDR3 nucleotide sequence: TGTGCCAGCAGTACCGGGACAGGGAACTCCTACGAGCAGTACTTC. It specifies CASSTGTGNSYEQYF.